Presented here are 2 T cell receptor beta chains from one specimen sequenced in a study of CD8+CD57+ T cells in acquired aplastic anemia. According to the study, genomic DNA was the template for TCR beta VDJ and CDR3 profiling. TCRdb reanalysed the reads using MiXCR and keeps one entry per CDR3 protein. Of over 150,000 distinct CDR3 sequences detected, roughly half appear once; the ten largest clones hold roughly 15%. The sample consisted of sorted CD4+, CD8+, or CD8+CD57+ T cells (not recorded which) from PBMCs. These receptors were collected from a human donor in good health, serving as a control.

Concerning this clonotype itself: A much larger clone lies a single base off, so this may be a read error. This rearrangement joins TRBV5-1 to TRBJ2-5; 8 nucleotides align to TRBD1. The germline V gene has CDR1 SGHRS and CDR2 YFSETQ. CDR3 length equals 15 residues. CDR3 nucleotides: TGTGCCAGCAGCCAAGACAGGGGCGGACAAGAGGCCCAGTACTTC. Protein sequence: CASSQDRGGQEAQYF.

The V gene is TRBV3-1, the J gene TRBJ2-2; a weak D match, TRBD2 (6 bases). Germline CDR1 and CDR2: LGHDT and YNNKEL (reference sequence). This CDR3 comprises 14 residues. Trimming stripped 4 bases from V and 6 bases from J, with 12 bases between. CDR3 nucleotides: TGTGCCAGCAGCCGGCGGGGTAAGGCCGGGGAGCTGTTTTTT. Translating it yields CASSRRGKAGELFF.